The rows below give T cell receptor beta chains drawn from one sample of a study of blood T cells in healthy people across ages. In TCRdb, the 5' RACE reads were re-called with MiXCR into one record per CDR3 protein. The repertoire holds some 900,000 distinct CDR3 sequences, with around 26% as singletons. Sequencing input: blood. The receptors stem from an elderly woman in good health. The CDR3 runs from the conserved cysteine through the conserved F or W. D genes are given only for firm matches. Clone size is not always given. Where it is, it says once, few, many or a class for expanded clones.

>few|TRBJ1-4|TRBV24-1|-
CATSGRGSTNEKLFF
TGTGCCACCAGTGGCAGGGGATCAACTAATGAAAAACTGTTTTTT
>-|TRBJ1-1|TRBV6-5|-
CASSYSVIGRSEAFF
TGTGCCAGCAGTTACTCGGTAATAGGGCGGTCTGAAGCTTTCTTT
>-|TRBJ2-5|TRBV6-2/TRBV6-3|-
CASSSQAEETQYF
TGTGCCAGTAGTTCTCAGGCAGAAGAGACCCAGTACTTC
>few|TRBJ2-1|TRBV29-1|-
CSADSGYNEQFF
TGCAGTGCCGACTCGGGTTACAATGAGCAGTTCTTC
>few|TRBJ2-2|TRBV6-5|-
CASKPPRGTGELFF
TGTGCCAGCAAGCCTCCGAGGGGCACCGGGGAGCTGTTTTTT
>-|TRBJ2-5|TRBV10-2|-
CASSSRGTAEETQYF
TGCGCCAGCAGTTCTAGAGGGACGGCAGAAGAGACCCAGTACTTC
>many|TRBJ2-7|TRBV6-1|-
CASSETWSTEQYF
TGTGCCAGCAGTGAAACTTGGAGTACCGAGCAGTACTTC
>many|TRBJ2-1|TRBV10-2|TRBD2
CASSGTTNNEQFF
TGCGCCAGCAGCGGGACTACCAACAATGAGCAGTTCTTC
>-|TRBJ1-2|TRBV14|-
CASSPGRRGREYGYTF
TGTGCCAGCAGCCCCGGTCGGAGGGGAAGGGAGTATGGCTACACCTTC
>-|TRBJ2-5|TRBV11-3|-
CASSPQGQEIQYF
TGTGCCAGCTCACCACAGGGACAAGAGATCCAGTACTTC
>few|TRBJ2-3|TRBV7-2|TRBD2
CASTSASGGWDTQYF
TGTGCCAGCACCTCCGCTAGCGGGGGATGGGATACGCAGTATTTT
>many|TRBJ2-4|TRBV5-1|-
CASSGTTKNIQYF
TGCGCCAGCAGCGGGACGACCAAAAACATTCAGTACTTC
>-|TRBJ2-7|TRBV25-1|TRBD1
CASSPPNSRGLTTREQYF
TGTGCCAGCTCACCGCCCAACTCCAGGGGGCTAACTACTCGGGAGCAGTACTTC
>many|TRBJ1-2|TRBV20-1|-
CSAIDHGDYGYTF
TGCAGTGCTATCGATCATGGGGACTATGGCTACACCTTC
>-|TRBJ1-3|TRBV12-3/TRBV12-4|-
CASSGGVSGNTIYF
TGTGCCAGCAGTGGAGGGGTATCTGGAAACACCATATATTTT
>-|TRBJ1-2|TRBV2|-
CASSVHPPGYTF
TGTGCCAGCAGTGTGCACCCGCCCGGCTACACCTTC
>-|TRBJ2-7|TRBV2|-
CASRLWSKSSYEQYF
TGTGCCAGCAGGCTTTGGTCCAAGAGCTCCTACGAGCAGTACTTC
>-|TRBJ2-1|TRBV4-2|-
CASSQDRRAVIYNEQFF
TGTGCCAGCAGCCAAGATCGAAGGGCCGTGATTTACAACGAGCAGTTCTTC
>-|TRBJ2-5|TRBV7-8|TRBD2
CASSLVRGTSGGTETQYF
TGTGCCAGCAGCTTAGTCAGAGGGACTAGCGGGGGCACAGAGACCCAGTACTTC
>many|TRBJ1-4|TRBV4-3|-
CASSQARGGNEKLFF
TGCGCCAGCAGCCAAGCACGAGGGGGTAATGAAAAACTGTTTTTT
>-|TRBJ2-4|TRBV12-3/TRBV12-4|TRBD1
CASLATGGAKNIQYF
TGTGCCAGCTTAGCGACAGGGGGCGCGAAAAACATTCAGTACTTC
>-|TRBJ1-1|TRBV5-1|TRBD1
CASSFGTGHTEAFF
TGCGCCAGCAGCTTCGGGACAGGCCACACTGAAGCTTTCTTT
>-|TRBJ1-1|TRBV20-1|-
CSARGWSNTEAFF
TGCAGTGCTAGAGGATGGAGTAACACTGAAGCTTTCTTT
>-|TRBJ2-5|TRBV6-6|TRBD2
CASSLAEQGTQYF
TGTGCCAGCAGTCTAGCGGAACAAGGGACCCAGTACTTC
>-|TRBJ1-1|TRBV5-5|-
CASSSRGVGENTEAFF
TGTGCCAGCAGCTCCAGGGGTGTAGGGGAGAACACTGAAGCTTTCTTT
>-|TRBJ1-1|TRBV5-1|-
CASSTGTRRRMNTEAFF
TGCGCCAGCAGCACGGGGACAAGGAGGAGGATGAACACTGAAGCTTTCTTT
>once|TRBJ2-7|TRBV6-2/TRBV6-3|TRBD1
CASSSGQFRDEQYF
TGTGCCAGCAGTTCGGGACAGTTCCGAGACGAGCAGTACTTC
>-|TRBJ2-5|TRBV20-1|-
CSARLGAREQYF
TGCAGTGCTAGGTTGGGGGCAAGGGAGCAGTACTTC
>many|TRBJ2-3|TRBV3-1|TRBD2
CASSQTLAELTDTQYF
TGTGCCAGCAGCCAGACCCTAGCGGAACTCACAGATACGCAGTATTTT
>few|TRBJ1-1|TRBV6-6|-
CASSYSIGRLMKAFF
TGTGCCAGCAGTTACTCGATTGGCAGACTAATGAAAGCTTTCTTT
>many|TRBJ2-7|TRBV6-2/TRBV6-3|-
CASSYSIIEQYF
TGTGCCAGCAGTTACTCAATTATCGAGCAGTACTTC
>-|TRBJ1-2|TRBV6-5|-
CASRPGEVTNYGYTF
TGTGCCAGCAGGCCTGGAGAGGTGACTAACTATGGCTACACCTTC
>-|TRBJ2-2|TRBV2|TRBD2
CASSETSGGATGGELFF
TGTGCCAGCAGCGAGACTAGCGGGGGGGCGACAGGCGGGGAGCTGTTTTTT
>-|TRBJ1-2|TRBV6-1|-
CASSETLTDGYTF
TGTGCCAGCAGTGAAACTTTGACGGATGGCTACACCTTC
>many|TRBJ2-7|TRBV29-1|-
CSVGPGQLEQYF
-
>many|TRBJ2-7|TRBV12-3/TRBV12-4|-
CASSYRQRDEQYF
TGTGCCAGCAGTTATCGACAGCGCGACGAGCAGTACTTC
>few|TRBJ2-1|TRBV2|TRBD2
CASRSGGGNNEQFF
TGTGCCAGCAGAAGCGGGGGAGGGAACAATGAGCAGTTCTTC
>many|TRBJ2-3|TRBV12-3/TRBV12-4|-
CASSLPVSTRAADTQYF
TGTGCCAGCAGTTTACCGGTGTCTACCCGGGCGGCAGATACGCAGTATTTT
>-|TRBJ1-6|TRBV27|-
CASSLLGERNSPLHF
TGTGCCAGCAGTCTCCTAGGGGAAAGAAATTCACCCCTCCACTTT
>-|TRBJ1-1|TRBV7-9|-
CASSLREAGRAEAFF
TGTGCCAGCAGCTTAAGGGAGGCAGGGAGGGCTGAAGCTTTCTTT
>few|TRBJ2-1|TRBV3-1|TRBD1
CASSHDRTGIDNEQFF
TGTGCCAGCAGCCATGATAGGACAGGGATCGACAATGAGCAGTTCTTC
>few|TRBJ1-2|TRBV7-9|TRBD1
CASSFTTGTYTF
TGTGCCAGCAGCTTTACGACAGGGACATACACCTTC
>many|TRBJ2-1|TRBV12-3/TRBV12-4|TRBD1
CASSPGTAYINEQFF
TGTGCCAGCAGTCCCGGGACAGCCTACATCAATGAGCAGTTCTTC
>many|TRBJ2-7|TRBV2|-
CASSLDSTYEQYF
TGTGCCAGCAGTTTGGACAGTACCTACGAGCAGTACTTC